This passage covers 5 T cell receptor beta chains from one sample sequenced in a study of cytomegalovirus exposure and HLA in healthy donors. With 60 Vbeta and 13 Jbeta primers, the PCR was carried out. Sequenced by immunoSEQ multiplex PCR; TCRdb stores in-frame clones only, minus some. The table has about 140,000 clones, around 77% seen once. Source material: PBMCs. The receptors stem from a man between 18 and 35 years old in good health and CMV-seronegative.

The chain couples TRBV5-6 to TRBJ2-5, with TRBD1 matching 7 bases. CDR3 length: 12 amino acids. With 4 bases clipped from V and 4 bases from J, the junction kept 1 base outside the gene matches. CDR1 SGHDT and CDR2 YYEEEE come from the germline V gene. The CDR3 here is CASSRTGETQYF. CDR3 bases: TGTGCCAGCAGCAGGACAGGAGAGACCCAGTACTTC.

J is TRBJ1-4 and V is TRBV7-9; TRBD1 agrees at 8 bases. The CDR3 consists of 16 residues. Germline-derived CDR1 and CDR2 are SEHNR and FQNEAQ (reference sequence). The V segment lost 2 bases and the J segment 4 bases; nucleotides outside the gene matches: 6. CDR3 bases: TGTGCCAGCAGCTTACAGGGGGCGCTGAGTAATGAAAAACTGTTTTTT. Its translation is CASSLQGALSNEKLFF.

The rearrangement links TRBV7-6 to TRBJ2-6; D not certain. The V end lost 3 bases, the J end lost 0 bases, and 9 bases lay between the germline ends. Germline-derived CDR1 and CDR2 are SGHVS and FNYEAQ. CDR3 length: 16 amino acids. This chain's CDR3 is CASSLGQGSGANVLTF. The CDR3 DNA reads TGTGCCAGCAGCTTGGGCCAAGGCTCTGGGGCCAACGTCCTGACTTTC. The full variable domain, rest sourced from reference TRBV7-6 and TRBJ2-6, is GAGVSQSPRYKVTKRGQDVALRCDPISGHVSLYWYRQALGQGPEFLTYFNYEAQQDKSGLPNDRFSAERPEGSISTLTIQRTEQRDSAMYRCASSLGQGSGANVLTFGAGSRLTVL.

The chain carries TRBV7-2 and TRBJ1-6; the D gene is possibly TRBD1 (6 bases). The germline CDR1 and CDR2 sequences are SGHTA and FQGNSA. The CDR3 runs to 17 residues. V was trimmed by 2 bases and J by 0 bases, leaving 11 bases between them. The CDR3: CASSLRQANSYNSPLHF. CDR3 in DNA: TGTGCCAGCAGCTTACGACAGGCGAACTCCTATAATTCACCCCTCCACTTT.

J is TRBJ1-1 and V is TRBV5-5; tentative D call: TRBD1 (5 bases). The CDR3 covers 14 residues. CDR1 is SGHKS and CDR2 is YYEKEE in the germline V gene (reference sequence). The V and J ends lost 0 bases and 4 bases respectively, with 10 bases between them. CDR3 loop: CASSLVSGGTEAFF. The CDR3 DNA reads as TGTGCCAGCAGCTTGGTTTCGGGGGGCACTGAAGCTTTCTTT. Using reference TRBV5-5 and TRBJ1-1 for the parts outside the CDR3, the full variable domain is DAGVTQSPTHLIKTRGQQVTLRCSPISGHKSVSWYQQVLGQGPQFIFQYYEKEERGRGNFPDRFSARQFPNYSSELNVNALLLGDSALYLCASSLVSGGTEAFFGQGTRLTVV.